The next 24 T cell receptor beta chains were all read from a single sample in a study of T cell responses to AZD1222 COVID-19 vaccine. Clones were sequenced by immunoSEQ multiplex PCR, and TCRdb holds only the in-frame ones, with some missing. The sample comprises some 160,000 clones, about nine tenths of which are singletons, and over 1.5% rests with the top ten. The specimen was peripheral blood, collected on day 0 of AZD1222 vaccination. All receptors come from an adult in good health.

V usage is TRBV14 and J usage is TRBJ2-7, with D uncertain. This CDR3 is 13 amino acids long. Trimming shortened V by 6 bases and J by 5 bases, and 14 bases separated the two germline ends. Germline lookup yields CDR1 SGHDN and CDR2 FVKESK. CDR3 nucleotide sequence: TGTGCCAGCAGACCTATTTCAAGGGACGAGCAGTACTTC. Amino acid sequence: CASRPISRDEQYF. Drawing the rest from reference TRBV14 and TRBJ2-7, the complete variable domain is EAGVTQFPSHSVIEKGQTVTLRCDPISGHDNLYWYRRVMGKEIKFLLHFVKESKQDESGMPNNRFLAERTGGTYSTLKVQPAELEDSGVYFCASRPISRDEQYFGPGTRLTVT.

The rearrangement joins TRBV11-2 to TRBJ1-1; D possibly corresponds to TRBD1 (5 bases). Germline values: CDR1 SGHAT, CDR2 FQNNGV. The V end was cut by 6 bases, the J end by 1 base, with 18 bases between. This CDR3 has 16 amino acids. The chain's CDR3 is CASSSQPGTANTEAFF. The CDR3 nucleotides read TGTGCCAGCAGTTCACAACCCGGGACCGCGAACACTGAAGCTTTCTTT.

CDR3 loop: CSASGWGDTEAFF. The DNA of the CDR3 is TGCAGTGCTAGTGGGTGGGGGGACACTGAAGCTTTCTTT. This rearrangement joins TRBV20-1 to TRBJ1-1; TRBD1 is a possible D gene (5 bases). The V and J ends lost 3 bases and 3 bases respectively, with 11 bases between them. Germline assignment: CDR1 DFQATT and CDR2 SNEGSKA (reference sequence). CDR3 length equals 13 residues.

The rearrangement links TRBV11-2 to TRBJ2-7; 9 bases agree with TRBD1. In germline, CDR1 is SGHAT, CDR2 FQNNGV. J gave up 0 bases and V 5 bases, and 11 bases lay outside the gene matches. The CDR3 is made up of 17 amino acids. In DNA, the CDR3 is TGTGCCAGCAGCCCCTGGACAGGGGCGAAATACTCCTACGAGCAGTACTTC. Its translation is CASSPWTGAKYSYEQYF.

This chain joins TRBV19 and TRBJ1-6; maybe TRBD1 (5 bases). The CDR3 consists of 16 residues. V lost 7 bases and J lost 1, with 14 bases in between. Germline CDR1 reads LNHDA; CDR2 reads SQIVND (reference sequence). CDR3 residues: CASKLEGQSYNSPLHF. CDR3 nucleotide sequence: TGTGCCAGTAAATTGGAGGGGCAGTCCTATAATTCACCCCTCCACTTT.

The CDR3 nucleotides are TGTGCCAGCAGGGTGGGAAATATCGGACGGAGGGGAGTAAGTGGCTACACCTTC. This translates into CASRVGNIGRRGVSGYTF. V and J are TRBV2 and TRBJ1-2, with D maybe TRBD1 (5 bases). The germline V gene has CDR1 SNHLY and CDR2 FYNNEI. V gave up 6 bases and J gave up 7 bases, with 30 bases separating them. The CDR3 totals 18 residues.

CDR3 sequence (DNA): TGTGCCAGCAGCTTAGCGCTAAGGGCTGCGGGGACTGAAGCTTTCTTT. It encodes CASSLALRAAGTEAFF. The chain couples TRBV7-8 to TRBJ1-1; no clear D gene. The CDR3 loop spans 16 amino acids. Germline CDR1 and CDR2: SGHVS and FQNEAQ. V was trimmed by 0 bases and J by 5 bases, leaving 16 bases between them.

This clone was observed a single time. The V gene is TRBV11-2, the J gene TRBJ1-5; D unclear. This CDR3 has 15 residues. In germline, CDR1 is SGHAT, CDR2 FQNNGV. V was shortened by 1 base and J by 4 bases, with 11 bases between the two germline ends. CDR3 residues: CASSLGAGRNQPQHF. The CDR3 bases are TGTGCCAGCAGCTTAGGGGCGGGGAGGAATCAGCCCCAGCATTTT.

The V gene is TRBV30, the J gene TRBJ1-5; D possibly corresponds to TRBD1 (6 bases). V was pared by 1 base and J by 11 bases, with 21 bases between. The CDR3 has 15 residues. The V gene's germline CDR1 is GTSNPN and CDR2 SVGIG (reference sequence). CDR3 region: CAWSGGPLRQMAQHF. CDR3 bases: TGTGCCTGGAGTGGGGGGCCCCTAAGGCAAATGGCCCAGCATTTT.

The chain has TRBV25-1 and TRBJ1-2, with D unclear. There are 11 residues in the CDR3. The germline V gene has CDR1 MGHDK and CDR2 SYGVNS. V lost 8 bases and J lost 7, with 11 bases in between. CDR3 nucleotides: TGTGCCAGCCGACGGAGTGCTGGCTACACCTTC. Translation: CASRRSAGYTF.

This clone was detected once. The gene calls are TRBV5-1 and TRBJ2-5; D is possibly TRBD2 (6 bases). Trimming left V 0 bases short and J 5 bases short, with 8 bases between. This CDR3 is built from 13 residues. The germline gives CDR1 SGHRS, CDR2 YFSETQ. The chain's CDR3 is CASSLEGRETQYF. CDR3 coding DNA: TGCGCCAGCAGCTTGGAAGGGAGGGAGACCCAGTACTTC.

The chain joins TRBV6-2 or TRBV6-3 to TRBJ1-5; D remains ambiguous. The V gene lost 2 bases and the J gene lost 6 bases, with 11 bases spanning the gap. The CDR3 runs to 14 residues. Germline lookup yields CDR1 MNHEY and CDR2 SVGEGT. CDR3 loop: CASSYASRGQPQHF. CDR3 nucleotides: TGTGCCAGCAGTTACGCGTCTCGGGGTCAGCCCCAGCATTTT.

The chain joins TRBV6-6 to TRBJ2-7; 12 bases are shared with TRBD2. The V segment lost 6 bases and the J segment 0 bases; nucleotides outside the gene matches: 12. The germline CDR1 and CDR2 sequences are MNHNY and SVGAGI (reference sequence). This CDR3 has 18 amino acids. The CDR3 loop is CASSRGLAGPNSSYEQYF. CDR3 nucleotide sequence: TGTGCCAGCAGCCGAGGACTAGCGGGACCGAATAGCTCCTACGAGCAGTACTTC.

The rearrangement joins TRBV5-1 to TRBJ2-7; TRBD1 or TRBD2 may be the D gene (6 bases each). This CDR3 contains 15 residues. Germline loops: CDR1 SGHRS, CDR2 YFSETQ. Trimming took off 0 bases at V and 4 bases at J, with 14 bases between the two ends. The CDR3 here is CASSLAPGATYEQYF. The CDR3 DNA reads TGCGCCAGCAGCTTGGCGCCGGGGGCGACGTACGAGCAGTACTTC.

For this clone: A junction end diverges from the germline sequence, so it may reflect a read error. This chain uses TRBV18 with TRBJ1-5; D is ambiguous. CDR3 length equals 13 residues. Germline-derived CDR1 and CDR2 are KGHSH and LQKENI. The CDR3 protein is CASSPGSKQPQHF. CDR3 DNA sequence: TGTGCCAGCTCACCAGGCAGCAAACAGCCCCAGCATTTT.

The chain links TRBV6-4 to TRBJ2-3; D gene uncertain. The CDR3 spans 11 residues. Germline V CDR1 and CDR2: MRHNA, SNTAGT. Trimming removed 3 bases at V and 14 bases at J, with 12 bases between. CDR3 in amino acids: CASSERRCGYF. CDR3 sequence (DNA): TGTGCCAGCAGTGAGCGACGGTGTGGGTATTTT.

The table lists this clone with a few counts. The CDR3 sequence is CASSEPGISNQPQHF. In DNA form, the CDR3 reads TGTGCCAGCAGTGAACCAGGGATTAGCAATCAGCCCCAGCATTTT. V is TRBV6-1 and J is TRBJ1-5, with D perhaps matching TRBD1 (5 bases). Germline V CDR1 and CDR2: MNHNS, SASEGT. The CDR3 consists of 15 residues. Between the trimmed V and J ends, which lost 2 bases and 0 bases, there was a span of 8 bases.

The chain has TRBV4-3 and TRBJ2-7; D unclear. The CDR3 runs 15 residues. The ends were cut back, 1 base at V and 0 bases at J, with 10 bases in the middle. The germline gives CDR1 LGHNA, CDR2 YSLEER. Written as DNA, the CDR3 is TGCGCCAGCAGCCAAGCTTGGAGCAGCTCCTACGAGCAGTACTTC. Residues: CASSQAWSSSYEQYF.

CDR3 sequence: CASSYSPWSYNEQFF. CDR3 coding DNA: TGTGCCAGCAGTTACTCCCCTTGGAGCTACAATGAGCAGTTCTTC. J is TRBJ2-1 and V is TRBV6-5; D not certain. This CDR3 has 15 residues. Germline CDR1 is MNHEY and CDR2 is SVGAGI. V lost 0 bases to trimming and J lost 3 bases, with 9 bases between them.

The rearrangement links TRBV4-1 to TRBJ2-1; 7 bases match TRBD1. The CDR3 sequence is 16 residues long. The junction had 6 bases not matched to a gene; V was cut back by 3 bases and J by 1 base. In germline, CDR1 is MGHRA, CDR2 YSYEKL. The CDR3 loop is CASSHSGQPSYNEQFF. CDR3 nucleotides: TGCGCCAGCAGCCATTCGGGACAGCCTTCCTACAATGAGCAGTTCTTC.

The chain has TRBV7-6 and TRBJ2-7; D remains unclear. This CDR3 region has 14 residues. V lost 5 bases and J lost 5, with 16 bases in between. Germline CDR1 reads SGHVS; CDR2 reads FNYEAQ. The chain's CDR3 is CASSPGPTVNEQYF. The CDR3 DNA reads TGTGCCAGCAGCCCCGGGCCAACAGTCAACGAGCAGTACTTC.

The gene calls are TRBV5-1 and TRBJ1-2, with TRBD1 identical over 10 bases. The V segment lost 7 bases and the J segment 2 bases; nucleotides outside the gene matches: 2. Germline-derived CDR1 and CDR2 are SGHRS and YFSETQ. The CDR3 covers 13 residues. The CDR3 here is CASGGQGNYGYTF. The CDR3 region has the DNA TGCGCCAGCGGGGGACAGGGGAACTATGGCTACACCTTC.

This chain uses TRBV2 with TRBJ1-1; D is uncertain. CDR1 SNHLY and CDR2 FYNNEI come from the germline V gene. Between the trimmed V and J ends, which lost 3 bases and 1 base, there was a span of 6 bases. The CDR3 spans 13 residues. In DNA, the CDR3 is TGTGCCAGCAGTGACAGGTCGAACACTGAAGCTTTCTTT. Translated, it gives CASSDRSNTEAFF.

This clone was detected once. The chain carries TRBV28 and TRBJ1-1, with unresolved D. Germline CDR1 is MDHEN and CDR2 is SYDVKM. This CDR3 is 14 amino acids long. V lost 3 bases, J lost 1 base, and 9 bases lay in between. CDR3 sequence (DNA): TGTGCCAGCAGTTTTCGGGGTCGGAACACTGAAGCTTTCTTT. Its translation: CASSFRGRNTEAFF.